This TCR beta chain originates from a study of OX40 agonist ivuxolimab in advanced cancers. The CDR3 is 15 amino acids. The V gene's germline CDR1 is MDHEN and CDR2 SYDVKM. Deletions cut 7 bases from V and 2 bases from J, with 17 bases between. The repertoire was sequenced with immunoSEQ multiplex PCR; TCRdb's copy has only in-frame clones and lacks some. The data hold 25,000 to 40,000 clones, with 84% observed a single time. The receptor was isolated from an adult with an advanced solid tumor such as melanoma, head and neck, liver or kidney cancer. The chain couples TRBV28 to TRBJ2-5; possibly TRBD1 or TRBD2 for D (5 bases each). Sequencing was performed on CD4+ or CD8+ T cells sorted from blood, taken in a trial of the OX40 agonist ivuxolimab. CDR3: CASTEVGVLQETQYF. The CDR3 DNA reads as TGTGCCAGCACCGAGGTGGGGGTACTACAAGAGACCCAGTACTTC.